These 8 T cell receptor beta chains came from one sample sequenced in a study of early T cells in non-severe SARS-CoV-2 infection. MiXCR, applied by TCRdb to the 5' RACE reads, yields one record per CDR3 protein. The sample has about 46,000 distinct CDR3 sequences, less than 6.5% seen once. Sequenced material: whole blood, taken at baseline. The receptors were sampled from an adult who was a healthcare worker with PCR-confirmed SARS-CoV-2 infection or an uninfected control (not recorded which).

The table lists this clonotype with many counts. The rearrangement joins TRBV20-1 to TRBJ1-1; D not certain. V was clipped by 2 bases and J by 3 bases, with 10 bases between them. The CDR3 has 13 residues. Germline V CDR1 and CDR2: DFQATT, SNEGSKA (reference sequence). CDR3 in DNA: TGCAGTGCTAGATCAGGTCAGGACACTGAAGCTTTCTTT. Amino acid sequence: CSARSGQDTEAFF.

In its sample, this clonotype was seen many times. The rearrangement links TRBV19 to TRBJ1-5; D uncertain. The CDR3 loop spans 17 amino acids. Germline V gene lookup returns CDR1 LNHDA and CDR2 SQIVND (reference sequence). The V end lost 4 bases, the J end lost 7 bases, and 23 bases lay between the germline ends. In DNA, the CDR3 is TGTGCCAGTAGTAACATCGAACCCACCACGTTTGTGCAGCCCCAGCATTTT. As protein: CASSNIEPTTFVQPQHF.

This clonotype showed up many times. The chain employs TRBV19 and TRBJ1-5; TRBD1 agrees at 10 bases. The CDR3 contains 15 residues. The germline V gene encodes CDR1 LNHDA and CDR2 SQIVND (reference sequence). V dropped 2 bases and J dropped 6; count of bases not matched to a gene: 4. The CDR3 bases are TGTGCCAGTAGTATACCGGGACAGGGGACTCAGCCCCAGCATTTT. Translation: CASSIPGQGTQPQHF.

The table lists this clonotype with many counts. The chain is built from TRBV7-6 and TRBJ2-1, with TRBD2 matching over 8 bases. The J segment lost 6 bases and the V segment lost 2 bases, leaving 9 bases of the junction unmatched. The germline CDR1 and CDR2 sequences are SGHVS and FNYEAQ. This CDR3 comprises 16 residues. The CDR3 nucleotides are TGTGCCAGCAGCTTATACGGAAGCGGGAGTAGCAATGAGCAGTTCTTC. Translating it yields CASSLYGSGSSNEQFF.

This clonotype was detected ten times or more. CDR3 sequence (DNA): TGTGCCAGCAGACGGGGGCGGATCTCCTACAATGAGCAGTTCTTC. Its translation: CASRRGRISYNEQFF. The rearrangement uses TRBV6-5 and TRBJ2-1; D may be TRBD1 or TRBD2 (6 bases each). This CDR3 is built from 15 residues. The germline CDR1 and CDR2 sequences are MNHEY and SVGAGI. V shed 6 bases and J shed 0 bases, with 12 bases lying between them.

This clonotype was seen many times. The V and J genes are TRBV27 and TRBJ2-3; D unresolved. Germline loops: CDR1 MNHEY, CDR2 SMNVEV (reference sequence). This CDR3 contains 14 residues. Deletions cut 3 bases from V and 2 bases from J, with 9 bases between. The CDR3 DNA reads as TGTGCCAGCAGTTTCGGGTTATCCACAGATACGCAGTATTTT. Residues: CASSFGLSTDTQYF.

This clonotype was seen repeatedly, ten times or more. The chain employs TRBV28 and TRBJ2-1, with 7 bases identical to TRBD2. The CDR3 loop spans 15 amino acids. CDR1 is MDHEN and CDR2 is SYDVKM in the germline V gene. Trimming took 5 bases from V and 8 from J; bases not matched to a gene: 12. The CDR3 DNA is TGTGCCAGCAGTACCCAGTGGGAGGGCCGGGATGAGCAGTTCTTC. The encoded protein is CASSTQWEGRDEQFF.

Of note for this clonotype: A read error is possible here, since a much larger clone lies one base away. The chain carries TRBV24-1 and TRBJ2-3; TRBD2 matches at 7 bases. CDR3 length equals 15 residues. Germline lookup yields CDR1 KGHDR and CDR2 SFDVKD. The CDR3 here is CTTSEPAGHTDTQYF. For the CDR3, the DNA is TGTACCACCAGTGAGCCAGCGGGGCACACAGATACGCAGTATTTT.